A selection of T cell receptor beta chains follows, all from one sample in a study of blood T cells in healthy people across ages. TCRdb itself ran the 5' RACE reads through MiXCR, one entry per CDR3 protein. Among roughly 1.6 million distinct CDR3 sequences listed, roughly a third were seen once. The specimen was blood. These receptors all come from a woman aged 25-40 years in good health. Both conserved end residues are part of each CDR3. D genes are given only for firm matches. Clone sizes are given selectively: once, few, many, or a class where the clone is expanded.

>-|TRBJ1-2|TRBV4-2|-
TGTGCCAGCAGCCATCACGGACAGAGGGACACCTTC
CASSHHGQRDTF
>few|TRBJ2-1|TRBV15|-
TGTGCCACCAGCCCACACTACAATGAGCAGTTCTTC
CATSPHYNEQFF
>-|TRBJ2-7|TRBV7-9|-
TGTGCCAGCAGCTTTCCGGACAAGGACTACGAGCAGTACTTC
CASSFPDKDYEQYF
>once|TRBJ2-6|TRBV7-3|-
TGTGCCAGCAGCTTATTCCCTTCTGAGGCCAACGTCCTGACTTTC
CASSLFPSEANVLTF
>-|TRBJ2-7|TRBV11-1|TRBD1
TGTGCCAGCAGCTTAACGGCAGGGGGAGACTCCTACGAGCAGTACTTC
CASSLTAGGDSYEQYF
>-|TRBJ1-6|TRBV3-1|-
TGTGCCAGCAGCCCTGGCGGGGGAGGCTTAAATTCACCCCTCCACTTT
CASSPGGGGLNSPLHF
>-|TRBJ2-7|TRBV28|-
TGTGCCAGCAAAAGTAGCGGTACGTTCTACGAGCAGTACTTC
CASKSSGTFYEQYF
>-|TRBJ1-2|TRBV5-1|-
TGCGCCAGCAGCTTGGCAAAGGCGGATGGCTACACCTTC
CASSLAKADGYTF
>few|TRBJ2-1|TRBV9|TRBD2
TGTGCCAGCAGCCCAGATGGACTAGCGGGGATGGATGAGCAGTTCTTC
CASSPDGLAGMDEQFF
>once|TRBJ2-5|TRBV6-2/TRBV6-3|-
TGTGCCAGCAGAAAAACCACAGGATTGGAGACCCAGTACTTC
CASRKTTGLETQYF
>many|TRBJ2-7|TRBV12-3/TRBV12-4|-
TGTGCCAGCAGTCCCGTCGGAGGACTGAGCTACGAGCAGTACTTC
CASSPVGGLSYEQYF
>-|TRBJ1-5|TRBV7-9|TRBD1
TGTGCCAGCAGCGCACCATCGACAGGGGGCTGGGGCAATCAGCCCCAGCATTTT
CASSAPSTGGWGNQPQHF
>-|TRBJ2-1|TRBV12-3/TRBV12-4|TRBD2
TGTGCCAGCAGTTTGGTAGCTAGCGGGAGGGCACAGGAGCAGTTCTTC
CASSLVASGRAQEQFF
>-|TRBJ2-1|TRBV6-1|TRBD2
TGTGCCAGCAGTGAAGCGGTTCTATCAGGTAACGGGAGGGCCCGCAATGAGCAGTTCTTC
CASSEAVLSGNGRARNEQFF
>many|TRBJ1-4|TRBV20-1|-
TGCAGTGCCGAGGGGGACGATGAAAAACTGTTTTTT
CSAEGDDEKLFF
>-|TRBJ2-7|TRBV2|-
TGTGCCAGCAGTGAAAGGGGTAGGCGCTCCTACGAGCAGTACTTC
CASSERGRRSYEQYF
>-|TRBJ2-1|TRBV20-1|-
TGCAGTGCTAGAGAACTTCAGGCCTCCTACAATGAGCAGTTCTTC
CSARELQASYNEQFF
>-|TRBJ2-1|TRBV9|-
TGTGCCAGCAGCGTTGTTGGTAACCCCTACAATGAGCAGTTCTTC
CASSVVGNPYNEQFF
>-|TRBJ2-7|TRBV7-3|-
TGTGCCAGCAGCTTAAGCCCCTCACTCTCCTACGAGCAGTACTTC
CASSLSPSLSYEQYF
>-|TRBJ2-2|TRBV11-2|-
TGTGCCAGCAGCTTGGGTGGGCGAGCGAACACCGGGGAGCTGTTTTTT
CASSLGGRANTGELFF
>once|TRBJ1-5|TRBV30|-
TGTGCCTGGAGCCTCTACCCCGGGCCCCAGCATTTT
CAWSLYPGPQHF
>few|TRBJ2-3|TRBV7-9|TRBD2
TGTGCCAGCAGCCGACTAGCGGGAGTGACCACAGATACGCAGTATTTT
CASSRLAGVTTDTQYF
>few|TRBJ2-7|TRBV7-6|-
TGTGCCAGCAGCTCGAAGACCGGTTACGAGCAGTACTTC
CASSSKTGYEQYF
>-|TRBJ2-1|TRBV12-5|TRBD2
TGTGCTAGTGGTTTGGTACTAGCGGGGGGGCCCAATAGCTCCTACAATGAGCAGTTCTTC
CASGLVLAGGPNSSYNEQFF
>-|TRBJ1-5|TRBV10-3|TRBD1
TGTGCCATCAGCCCTGAGGGACAGCTTAATCAGCCCCAGCATTTT
CAISPEGQLNQPQHF
>-|TRBJ2-7|TRBV29-1|-
TGCAGCGTTGACAGGGGGGACGAGCAGTACTTC
CSVDRGDEQYF
>many|TRBJ2-1|TRBV4-1|TRBD2
TGCGCCAGCAGCAAAAGCGGGAGCGGTTACAATGAGCAGTTCTTC
CASSKSGSGYNEQFF
>-|TRBJ2-7|TRBV11-2|TRBD2
TGTGCCAGCAGCTTGGCTAGCGGGGGCTACAACGAGCAGTACTTC
CASSLASGGYNEQYF
>-|TRBJ2-1|TRBV27|-
TGTGCCAGCAGTTTCAGCAGGGCCTACAATGAGCAGTTCTTC
CASSFSRAYNEQFF
>once|TRBJ2-7|TRBV7-6|TRBD1
TGTGCCAGCTCTCCGGGACAGGGTCTATGGGAGCAGTACTTC
CASSPGQGLWEQYF
>-|TRBJ2-1|TRBV2|TRBD1
TGTGCCTGCCGTCAGGGGACAGGGTCTTCTCATGAGCAGTTCTTC
CACRQGTGSSHEQFF
>-|TRBJ1-2|TRBV7-9|-
TGTGCCAGCAGTTCGGAGATGCAAAATGGCTACACCTTC
CASSSEMQNGYTF
>-|TRBJ2-3|TRBV9|-
TGTGCCAGCAGCGTAGCAGCTAGCGTGGCAGATACGCAGTATTTT
CASSVAASVADTQYF
>few|TRBJ2-5|TRBV28|TRBD2
TGTGCCAGCAGTTCCTCACCTAGCGGGAGGGGGGAGACCCAGTACTTC
CASSSSPSGRGETQYF
>many|TRBJ2-3|TRBV29-1|-
TGCAGCGTTGAAGATCAGCCAGGAACAATGACCCCAAGCACAGATACGCAGTATTTT
CSVEDQPGTMTPSTDTQYF
>few|TRBJ2-1|TRBV24-1|TRBD2
TGTGCCACCGGTAGCGGGAACTACAATGAGCAGTTCTTC
CATGSGNYNEQFF
>once|TRBJ2-7|TRBV7-3|TRBD2
TGTGCCAGCAGCATATCTAGCGGGAGTACCAACGAGCAGTACTTC
CASSISSGSTNEQYF
>-|TRBJ2-1|TRBV28|-
TGTGCCAGCAGTTTTCTAGCGAGATTAGACAATGAGCAGTTCTTC
CASSFLARLDNEQFF
>few|TRBJ2-5|TRBV5-4|-
TGTGCCAGCAGCCCCTCCTTCAGCGAACCCCAAGAGACCCAGTACTTC
CASSPSFSEPQETQYF
>few|TRBJ2-3|TRBV18|-
TGTGCCAGCTCACCACCGGGACAAGGACACACACGCACAGATACGCAGTATTTT
CASSPPGQGHTRTDTQYF
>many|TRBJ2-1|TRBV5-1|-
TGCGCCAGCAGCTTGGCGGGGACGGCCTACAATGAGCAGTTCTTC
CASSLAGTAYNEQFF
>-|TRBJ2-5|TRBV5-1|TRBD1
TGCGCCAGCAGCTTCTCCCTCCTTGGACAGGGTGAGACCCAGTACTTC
CASSFSLLGQGETQYF
>few|TRBJ1-6|TRBV20-1|-
TGCAGTGCTAGAGTGCCCCGAGACCCCCTCCACTTT
CSARVPRDPLHF
>-|TRBJ2-7|TRBV28|-
TGTGCCAGCAGTTCCCGAAGACTAGTTCTCGACGAGCAGTACTTC
CASSSRRLVLDEQYF
>many|TRBJ2-7|TRBV6-6|-
TGTGCCAGCAGGTCTAACTACGAGCAGTACTTC
CASRSNYEQYF
>-|TRBJ1-2|TRBV5-1|-
TGCGCCAGCAGCTTGCCGGACATATTCTACACCTTC
CASSLPDIFYTF
>-|TRBJ2-2|TRBV9|-
TGTGCCAGCACGGGGGGCGGGACTGGGGAGCTGTTTTTT
CASTGGGTGELFF
>few|TRBJ2-7|TRBV20-1|TRBD1
TGCAGTGCGGGGACAGGGGTCGGAAGCTACGAGCAGTACTTC
CSAGTGVGSYEQYF
>few|TRBJ2-1|TRBV9|-
TGTGCCAGCAGCGTAGCTGGGGCTAGTGCTGACAGTGAGCAGTTCTTC
CASSVAGASADSEQFF
>many|TRBJ2-1|TRBV10-3|-
TGTGCCATCAGTGAGCTTACAGGGCACGAGCAGTTCTTC
CAISELTGHEQFF
>-|TRBJ2-3|TRBV3-1|-
TGTGCCAGCAGCCAAGACCTGGGAGAGCCGAGTACGCAGTATTTT
CASSQDLGEPSTQYF
>-|TRBJ1-2|TRBV6-9|-
TGTGCCAGCAGTGGTCCGACAGAAAACCTCTATGGCTACACCTTC
CASSGPTENLYGYTF